This TCR beta chain emerged from a study of Graves' ophthalmopathy and Graves' hyperthyroidism. Study at large: In this cohort's terms, stable hyperthyroidism meant no ophthalmopathy by 18 months of follow-up. Whole-study results and caveats: Blood also harbored most expanded thyroid clonotypes above 0.001 frequency.

The authors amplified TCR beta CDR3 regions from RNA transcripts. Investigators did first-round RT-PCR with HTBI primers, then second-round multiplex PCR. MiXCR, run by TCRdb on the multiplex PCR reads, gives a single entry per CDR3 protein. The sample gives roughly 1.1 million distinct CDR3 sequences, about two fifths of which show up once; 11% is in the top ten. Turning to this clonotype: What it binds is not known.

Trimming removed 4 bases at V and 8 bases at J, with 14 bases between. In germline, CDR1 is SQVTM, CDR2 ANQGSEA. The length of the CDR3 is 12 residues. Sequenced: peripheral blood or thyroid tissue (not recorded which). The sequence was obtained from an adult man with Graves' hyperthyroidism. The chain is built from TRBV29-1 and TRBJ1-1, with D tentatively TRBD1 (6 bases). CDR3 nucleotide sequence: TGCAGCGTTGTACAGGGAGGATCGGAAGCTTTCTTT. This sequence encodes CSVVQGGSEAFF.